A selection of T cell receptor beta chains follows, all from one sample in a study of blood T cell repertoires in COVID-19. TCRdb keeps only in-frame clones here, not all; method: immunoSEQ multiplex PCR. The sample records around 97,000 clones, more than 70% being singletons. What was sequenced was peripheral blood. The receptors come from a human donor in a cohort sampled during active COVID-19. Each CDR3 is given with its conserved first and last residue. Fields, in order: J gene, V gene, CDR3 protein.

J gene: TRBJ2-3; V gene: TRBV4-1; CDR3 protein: CASSAILREGTDTQYF
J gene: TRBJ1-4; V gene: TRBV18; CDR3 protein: CASSPLDREETNEKLFF
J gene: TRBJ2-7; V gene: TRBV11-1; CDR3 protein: CASSLARGTSGRSYEQYF
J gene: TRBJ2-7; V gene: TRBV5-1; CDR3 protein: CASSLGTSGYEQYF
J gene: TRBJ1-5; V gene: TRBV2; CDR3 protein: CASRPWVQGLNQPQHF
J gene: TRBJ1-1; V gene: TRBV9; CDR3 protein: CASSVTGGSSTEAFF
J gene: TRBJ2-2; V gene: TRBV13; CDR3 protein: CASSLSGRNTGELFF
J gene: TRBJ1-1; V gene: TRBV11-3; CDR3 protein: CASSARGQMNTEAFF
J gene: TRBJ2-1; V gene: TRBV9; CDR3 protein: CASSPHLRSGSYNEQFF
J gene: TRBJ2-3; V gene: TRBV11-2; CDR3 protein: CASTFRGQGTDTQYF
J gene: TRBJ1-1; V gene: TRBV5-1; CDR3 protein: CASTGGSPRTEAFF
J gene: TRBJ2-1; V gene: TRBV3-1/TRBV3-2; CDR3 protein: CASSQGSRTGIGNEQFF
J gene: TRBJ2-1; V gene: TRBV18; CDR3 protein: CASSPGTSGYNEQFF
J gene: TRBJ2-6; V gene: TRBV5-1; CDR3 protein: CASSLLGQVDSGANVLTF
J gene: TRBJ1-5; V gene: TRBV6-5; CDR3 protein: CAPRKCNQPQHF
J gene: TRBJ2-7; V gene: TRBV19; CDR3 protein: CASSINLDRGHRSYEQYF
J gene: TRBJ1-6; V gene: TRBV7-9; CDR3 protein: CASRPGTGGPRSPLHF
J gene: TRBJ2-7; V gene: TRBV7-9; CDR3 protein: CASSLIPAPTEEQYF